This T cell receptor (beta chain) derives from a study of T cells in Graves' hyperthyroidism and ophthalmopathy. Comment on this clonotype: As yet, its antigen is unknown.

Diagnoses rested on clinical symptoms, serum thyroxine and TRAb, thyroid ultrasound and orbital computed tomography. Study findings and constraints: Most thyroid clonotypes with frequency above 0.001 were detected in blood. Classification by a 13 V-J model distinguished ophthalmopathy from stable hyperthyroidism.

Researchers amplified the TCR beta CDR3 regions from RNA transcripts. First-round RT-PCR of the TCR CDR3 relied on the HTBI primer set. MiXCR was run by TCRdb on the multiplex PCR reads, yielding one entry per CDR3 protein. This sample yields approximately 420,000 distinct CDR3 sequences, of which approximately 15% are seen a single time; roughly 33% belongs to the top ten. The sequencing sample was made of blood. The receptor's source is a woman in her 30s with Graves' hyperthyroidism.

CDR3 sequence (DNA): TGTGCCAGCTCCGGGACTAGCCTCGAGCAGTACTTC. Translation: CASSGTSLEQYF. V is TRBV18 and J is TRBJ2-7; 9 bases map to TRBD2. Germline V gene sequence: CDR1 KGHSH, CDR2 LQKENI. CDR3 length equals 12 residues. The ends lost 6 bases at V and 6 bases at J; junction bases unmatched: 3.